These T cell receptor beta chains were read from a single sample in a study of blood T cell repertoires in COVID-19. Sequenced by immunoSEQ multiplex PCR; TCRdb stores in-frame clones only, minus some. The data show around 100,000 clones, roughly 70% seen once. The sequenced sample was peripheral blood. All receptors come from a man aged 65 to 85 with COVID-19, enrolled during active disease. Each CDR3 is given with its conserved first and last residue. The order of the fields is V gene, J gene, CDR3 protein.

V: TRBV5-4; J: TRBJ2-7; CDR3: CASSLSGIHEQYF
V: TRBV28; J: TRBJ2-7; CDR3: CASTEWGPTYEQYF
V: TRBV28; J: TRBJ2-6; CDR3: CASSTRTSGRLWGANVLTF
V: TRBV28; J: TRBJ1-2; CDR3: CASKFRGGYTF
V: TRBV10-3; J: TRBJ2-5; CDR3: CAISESSRQGGSETQYF
V: TRBV5-1; J: TRBJ2-7; CDR3: CASSLALRDYEQYF
V: TRBV2; J: TRBJ1-4; CDR3: CASKNRATNEKLFF
V: TRBV2; J: TRBJ2-3; CDR3: CASRRGTSGSWDTQYF
V: TRBV24-1; J: TRBJ1-2; CDR3: CATSDSNPGSYGYTF
V: TRBV7-9; J: TRBJ1-4; CDR3: CASSPSPGGSTNEKLFF
V: TRBV7-3; J: TRBJ2-3; CDR3: CASSPRGLAGGSTDTQYF
V: TRBV27; J: TRBJ2-3; CDR3: CASSAIVWGQNTDTQYF
V: TRBV9; J: TRBJ2-1; CDR3: CASSPSVDSYNEQFF
V: TRBV7-3; J: TRBJ1-6; CDR3: CASSPSGGRNSPLHF
V: TRBV19; J: TRBJ2-5; CDR3: CASSPGTVYQETQYF
V: TRBV9; J: TRBJ2-1; CDR3: CASSVVGSIRAGEQFF